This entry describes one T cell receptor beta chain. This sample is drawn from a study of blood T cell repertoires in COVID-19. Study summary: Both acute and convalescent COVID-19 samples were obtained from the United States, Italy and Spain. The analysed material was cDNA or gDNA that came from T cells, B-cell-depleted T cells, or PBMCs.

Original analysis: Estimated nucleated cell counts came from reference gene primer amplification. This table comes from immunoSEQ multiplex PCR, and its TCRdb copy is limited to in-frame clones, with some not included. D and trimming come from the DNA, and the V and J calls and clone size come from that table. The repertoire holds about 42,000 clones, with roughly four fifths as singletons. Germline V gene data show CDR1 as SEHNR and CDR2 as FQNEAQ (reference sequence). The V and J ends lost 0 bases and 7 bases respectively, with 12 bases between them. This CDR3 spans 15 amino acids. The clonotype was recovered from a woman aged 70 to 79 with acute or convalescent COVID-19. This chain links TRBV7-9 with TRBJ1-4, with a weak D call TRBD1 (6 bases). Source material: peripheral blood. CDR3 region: CASSLAGGLGEKLFF. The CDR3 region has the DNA TGTGCCAGCAGCTTAGCGGGGGGGCTCGGTGAAAAACTGTTTTTT.